Below, one T cell receptor beta chain is given with its context. These data belong to a study of blood T cell repertoires in COVID-19. Study-level background: From the United States, Italy and Spain came samples of acute and convalescent COVID-19.

TCRdb's copy holds only in-frame clones and misses some; the assay was immunoSEQ multiplex PCR. Here the sample spans 150,000 to 200,000 clones, about 89% being singletons. This CDR3 has 14 amino acids. CDR1 is MDHEN, CDR2 SYDVKM, per germline. The germline V and J ends were trimmed by 4 bases and 2 bases, with 12 bases remaining between them. The sequencing input was peripheral blood. This TCR was recovered from a man between 65 and 85 years old with acute or convalescent COVID-19. V is TRBV28 and J is TRBJ2-7; D ambiguous. The CDR3 nucleotides read TGTGCCAGCAGTTCCCCACAGATCCCCTACGAGCAGTACTTC. This gives the protein CASSSPQIPYEQYF.